This TCR beta chain was found in a study of T cell repertoires in cytomegalovirus infection. TCRdb reanalysed the reads using MiXCR and keeps one entry per CDR3 protein. The sample contains about 63,000 distinct CDR3 sequences, roughly a fifth of which appear only once. Remarks on this clonotype: Its antigen is not known.

This sequence originates from a human donor in good health (CMV status not recorded). Some clones in this sample may be carry-over from other donors' samples. Sequencing used CD8+ T cells from cultured PBMCs, obtained from culture after CMV antigen stimulation.

The CDR3 sequence is CASSLGSNTIYF. As DNA, the CDR3 is TGTGCCAGCAGCTTAGGGTCTAACACCATATATTTT. This sequence joins TRBV7-9 and TRBJ1-3, with D uncertain. Trimming left V 1 base short and J 7 bases short, with 5 bases between. Germline values: CDR1 SEHNR, CDR2 FQNEAQ (reference sequence). The CDR3 is 12 residues long.